The clone carrying this TCR beta chain was counted a few times. Its antigen remains unknown. Built from TCR beta cDNA, the libraries had unique molecular identifiers in them. Roughly 500,000 cDNA molecules came from about 1 to 10 million T cells. TCRdb reanalysed the PCR reads using MiXCR and keeps one entry per CDR3 protein. The table includes hundreds of thousands of distinct CDR3 sequences, over 45% detected once. The data were taken from a study of post-analysis software for immune sequencing data. Looking at the study overall: The study covered relapsing-remitting, secondary progressive and progressive-relapsing courses of multiple sclerosis.

Findings of the study overall: Strong same-batch co-clustering of samples appeared with F measure clustering. Five TRBV segments, including TRBV5-6, TRBV5-1 and TRBV20-1, were more frequent in patients than controls. Significantly lower normalized Chao1 diversity was seen in multiple sclerosis patients than in controls.

Germline V gives CDR1 SGHTA, CDR2 FQGTGA. Deletions cut 7 bases from V and 4 bases from J, with 12 bases between. The CDR3 extends over 13 amino acids. The receptor's source is a girl aged 2-10 years with multiple sclerosis. The sequenced sample was blood. The V gene is TRBV7-3, the J gene TRBJ2-3; D is uncertain. The CDR3 sequence: CASTSGPADTQYF. CDR3 bases: TGTGCCAGCACCTCAGGTCCAGCAGATACGCAGTATTTT.